The TCR beta chain described here comes from a study of shared clonotypes between healthy human individuals. The method was immunoSEQ multiplex PCR; TCRdb's version includes in-frame clones alone and lacks a portion of them. The profile covers about 1 million clones, with about 75% appearing a single time and about 1.5% taken by the ten largest. Nashville, Tennessee was home to all donors, each a Caucasian adult. This clone was detected a few times. The same CDR3 is also encoded by other DNA sequences in this sample. The germline V and J ends were trimmed by 1 base and 6 bases, with 6 bases remaining between them. In germline, CDR1 is SGHTA, CDR2 FQGTGA. The CDR3 consists of 13 residues.

The chain links TRBV7-3 to TRBJ2-2; D is unclear. Sequenced: memory CD4+ T cells sorted from blood. Subset described: CD45RA-negative fraction. This clonotype was sampled from a man between 18 and 29 years old in good health. The CDR3 region is CASSLSSPGELFF. CDR3 nucleotides: TGTGCCAGCAGCTTAAGTAGCCCCGGGGAGCTGTTTTTT.